This is a list of T cell receptor beta chains from one sample in a study of response to subunit inactivated influenza vaccine. TCRdb ran MiXCR on the RT-PCR reads and lists one entry per CDR3 protein. The repertoire consists of about 530,000 distinct CDR3 sequences, with over 10% occurring once and the leading ten covering around 13%. Specimen: PBMCs from blood, collected roughly 47 days after vaccination. The receptors come from a middle-aged man who received an inactivated influenza vaccine. Each CDR3 is given with its conserved first and last residue. A D gene is named only where the DNA matches it firmly. The size field is filled for only some rows; it gives once, few, many or a size class.

v_gene	d_gene	j_gene	abundance	CDR3nt	CDR3aa
TRBV7-6	TRBD2	TRBJ2-5	few	TGTGCCAGCACTTCGGGAGGGGGTTACCAAGAGACCCAGTACTTC	CASTSGGGYQETQYF
TRBV6-2/TRBV6-3	NA	TRBJ1-5	few	TGTGCCAGCACCCGGGACGGGGGGCTTCAGCCCCAGCATTTT	CASTRDGGLQPQHF
TRBV20-1	NA	TRBJ2-6	few	TGCAGTGCTAGGTCTACTGGGGCCAACGTCCTGACTTTC	CSARSTGANVLTF
TRBV2	TRBD2	TRBJ2-3	once	TGTGCCAGCATCCAACAAGCGGGAACTATAAATACGCAGTATTTT	CASIQQAGTINTQYF
TRBV20-1	NA	TRBJ2-1	NA	TGCAGTGCTAGAGATCAATCAGGGGGGGACAATGAGCAGTTCTTC	CSARDQSGGDNEQFF
TRBV6-2/TRBV6-3	TRBD2	TRBJ2-3	few	TGTGCCAGCACCCCGTGGACTAGAGACAGCACAGATACGCAGTATTTT	CASTPWTRDSTDTQYF
TRBV10-3	NA	TRBJ1-5	few	TGTGCCATCAGTGAGGGAGGGGTTGGGCCCCAGCATTTT	CAISEGGVGPQHF
TRBV7-8	NA	TRBJ2-3	NA	TGTGCCAGCAGCTTGAACAGGGCCACAGATACGCAGTATTTT	CASSLNRATDTQYF
TRBV12-3/TRBV12-4	TRBD1	TRBJ2-4	NA	TGTGCCAGCAGACGGACAGGGGTTGGAGACATTCAGTACTTC	CASRRTGVGDIQYF
TRBV5-5	TRBD2	TRBJ2-5	NA	TGTGCCAGCAGCCTACCCGGGACGGGAGGGACCCAGTACTTC	CASSLPGTGGTQYF
TRBV6-5	TRBD2	TRBJ2-7	NA	TGTGCCAGCAGTTACTCACTCCTAGCGGGTGCTTACGAGCAGTACTTC	CASSYSLLAGAYEQYF
TRBV4-1	NA	TRBJ1-4	NA	TGCGCCAGCAGCTTACGGGACATTCCAACTAATGAAAAACTGTTTTTT	CASSLRDIPTNEKLFF
TRBV5-1	TRBD2	TRBJ2-1	NA	TGCGCCAGCAGCTTGCACGGGGGGGACAATGAGCAGTTCTTC	CASSLHGGDNEQFF
TRBV6-2/TRBV6-3	NA	TRBJ2-7	NA	TGTGCCAGCACCACATACAGGAACGAGCAGTACTTC	CASTTYRNEQYF
TRBV20-1	NA	TRBJ2-2	many	TGCAGTGCTTTTCAGGGGAACACCGGGGAGCTGTTTTTT	CSAFQGNTGELFF
TRBV7-9	NA	TRBJ2-1	many	TGTGCCAGCAGCCGGCTAATGGACTCCTACAATGAGCAGTTCTTC	CASSRLMDSYNEQFF
TRBV6-5	TRBD2	TRBJ2-5	few	TGTGCCAGCAGTTCCTACCTTAAGGCGGGGGGGATCCAAGAGACCCAGTACTTC	CASSSYLKAGGIQETQYF
TRBV12-3/TRBV12-4	NA	TRBJ2-1	many	TGTGCCAGCAGTGCACTAGCAATTGGGCAGTTCTTC	CASSALAIGQFF
TRBV25-1	TRBD1	TRBJ1-2	few	TGTGCCAGCAGTGGTGGGACAGTCTATGGCTACACCTTC	CASSGGTVYGYTF
TRBV11-2	NA	TRBJ2-2	NA	TGTGCCAGCATCTCCAATGGGCTAGCCACCGGGGAGCTGTTTTTT	CASISNGLATGELFF
TRBV20-1	NA	TRBJ2-7	NA	TGCAGTGCGGGCCGGGACAACTACGAGCAGTACTTC	CSAGRDNYEQYF
TRBV9	TRBD2	TRBJ2-3	NA	TGTGCCAGCAGCGTGAGCGGGGTTGGGGATACGCAGTATTTT	CASSVSGVGDTQYF
TRBV4-1	NA	TRBJ2-5	NA	TGCGCCAGCAGCCGGGGAGACTTACAAGAGACCCAGTACTTC	CASSRGDLQETQYF
TRBV28	NA	TRBJ1-5	few	TGTGCCAGCAGACCCCCAGGGGCACGCAATCAGCCCCAGCATTTT	CASRPPGARNQPQHF
TRBV18	TRBD1	TRBJ2-1	few	TGTGCCAGCTCACCACTCGGGACAGGCTCCTACAATGAGCAGTTCTTC	CASSPLGTGSYNEQFF
TRBV20-1	TRBD1	TRBJ2-1	many	TGCAGTGCTCCCGGACAGGGTCGGTACAATGAGCAGTTCTTC	CSAPGQGRYNEQFF
TRBV15	NA	TRBJ2-2	NA	TGTGCCACCAGCACCGGACGGATGATCACCGGGGAGCTGTTTTTT	CATSTGRMITGELFF
TRBV25-1	TRBD1	TRBJ2-5	NA	TGTGCCAGCAGTGATCCGGGACAGATCCAAGAGACCCAGTACTTC	CASSDPGQIQETQYF
TRBV12-3/TRBV12-4	NA	TRBJ1-2	many	TGTGCCAGCAGTTTAGCGCCCGGACCCACCTACACCTTC	CASSLAPGPTYTF
TRBV27	NA	TRBJ2-7	NA	TGTGCCAGCAGTCACCTAGGGACGGACTACGAGCAGTACTTC	CASSHLGTDYEQYF
TRBV10-3	TRBD1	TRBJ2-7	many	TGTGCCATCAGGGGGGACAGGGACTCCTACGAGCAGTACTTC	CAIRGDRDSYEQYF
TRBV4-2	NA	TRBJ2-2	many	TGTGCCAGCAGCCAAGAAGTCTGGGGTCGGGCCGGGGAGCTGTTTTTT	CASSQEVWGRAGELFF
TRBV5-1	NA	TRBJ1-2	NA	TGCGCCAGCAGCTTGTTTAGTAACTATGGCTACACCTTC	CASSLFSNYGYTF
TRBV5-5	TRBD1	TRBJ1-5	many	TGTGCCAGCAGCTTGGACGGGACAGGCAATCAGCCCCAGCATTTT	CASSLDGTGNQPQHF
TRBV24-1	NA	TRBJ2-5	many	TGTGCCACCAGTGATTTGGGAGGAGGCGGAGGGATAGGGACCCAGTACTTC	CATSDLGGGGGIGTQYF
TRBV28	NA	TRBJ2-1	few	TGTGCCAGCAGGGAAACATTACTTTCCTACAATGAGCAGTTCTTC	CASRETLLSYNEQFF
TRBV4-1	NA	TRBJ1-1	few	TGCGCCAGCAGCCAAGTAGGGAACACTGAAGCTTTCTTT	CASSQVGNTEAFF
TRBV28	NA	TRBJ2-5	NA	TGTGCCAGCAGCCGATCGGACAGCACCGAAGAGACCCAGTACTTC	CASSRSDSTEETQYF
TRBV4-2	NA	TRBJ2-6	few	TGTGCCAGCAGCCAAGATTGGATCCTCTCTGGGGCCAACGTCCTGACTTTC	CASSQDWILSGANVLTF
TRBV4-1	TRBD2	TRBJ2-1	few	TGCGCCAGCAGCCAAAATAGCGGGGGACCTCGGAATGAGCAGTTCTTC	CASSQNSGGPRNEQFF
TRBV9	NA	TRBJ2-3	few	TGTGCCAGCAGCGTAGGGGACGCCACAGATACGCAGTATTTT	CASSVGDATDTQYF
TRBV11-1	TRBD1	TRBJ2-7	NA	TGTGCCAGCAGTCCGGGACAGGGGAATCGCGAGCAGTACTTC	CASSPGQGNREQYF
TRBV20-1	TRBD1	TRBJ1-1	few	TGCAGTGCTGCTACAGGGGGCGGCACTGAAGCTTTCTTT	CSAATGGGTEAFF
TRBV28	NA	TRBJ2-7	NA	TGTGCCAGTTTACGGTCCCCCAGTTACGAGCAGTACTTC	CASLRSPSYEQYF
TRBV4-2	TRBD2	TRBJ2-7	NA	TGTGCCAGCAGCCAATACCCCGGGACTAGCGGGACCTACGAGCAGTACTTC	CASSQYPGTSGTYEQYF